The T cell receptor beta chain under discussion was sequenced for a study of T cells in localized non-small cell lung cancer. For this clone: Its matching antigen is unknown.

The CDR3 is 14 residues long. The trim removed 4 bases at V and 2 bases at J, leaving 4 bases unmatched. Germline CDR1 reads SGHAT; CDR2 reads FQNNGV. The repertoire was sequenced with immunoSEQ multiplex PCR; TCRdb's copy has only in-frame clones and lacks some. Of some 22,000 clones in the sample, about 88% are singletons; the top ten hold approximately 30%. Study results and limitations: Compared with tumor, uninvolved adjacent lung displayed greater T cell clonality, ranking highest overall. Out of the top 100 tumor clones, a median approximately 61 were seen in adjacent lung. Higher blood T cell density went with longer overall survival. Heterogeneity is still possible, as just one tumor region was sequenced.

The material was peripheral blood, obtained before any cancer treatment. V gene TRBV11-2 combines with J gene TRBJ2-7; 8 nucleotides agree with TRBD2. This receptor was obtained from a male donor aged 60 or over with stage I squamous cell lung carcinoma. The CDR3 DNA follows: TGTGCCAGCAGCTCCTCTAGCGGGCCCTACGAGCAGTACTTC. Translated: CASSSSSGPYEQYF. The whole variable domain, remainder taken from reference TRBV11-2 and TRBJ2-7, is EAGVAQSPRYKIIEKRQSVAFWCNPISGHATLYWYQQILGQGPKLLIQFQNNGVVDDSQLPKDRFSAERLKGVDSTLKIQPAKLEDSAVYLCASSSSSGPYEQYFGPGTRLTVT.